The rows below give T cell receptor beta chains drawn from one sample of a study of human T cells and chemical hapten exposure. MiXCR was run by TCRdb on the RACE reads, yielding one entry per CDR3 protein. The sample lists 85,000 to 90,000 distinct CDR3 sequences, roughly 9.1% occurring once. Sequencing used whole blood, obtained in connection with sensitization to the hapten diphenylcyclopropenone (DPC). Every receptor here comes from a woman between 35 and 50 years old with alopecia areata. Some clones in this sample may be carry-over from other donors' samples. The CDR3 runs from the conserved cysteine through the conserved F or W. The D gene is left open where the match is weak. Clone size is shown for a subset of rows, as once, few, many or a class of expanded clone.

CDR3nt	CDR3aa	abundance	d_gene	v_gene	j_gene
TGTGCCAGCAGTTCGGGACAGTGGAACACCGGGGAGCTGTTTTTT	CASSSGQWNTGELFF	many	TRBD1	TRBV28	TRBJ2-2
TGTGCCAGCAGGACTAATGAAAAACTGTTTTTT	CASRTNEKLFF	-	-	TRBV27	TRBJ1-4
TGCGCCAGCAAGGGGACACCGCAGAACACTGAAGCTTTCTTT	CASKGTPQNTEAFF	many	-	TRBV5-1	TRBJ1-1
TGTGCCAGCAGCGTAGGGGTGGGACTAGCGTTCACAGATACGCAGTATTTT	CASSVGVGLAFTDTQYF	-	TRBD2	TRBV9	TRBJ2-3
TGTGCCAGCAGCCAGTATCGCTCCTACAATGAGCAGTTCTTC	CASSQYRSYNEQFF	-	-	TRBV7-2	TRBJ2-1
TGCGCCAGCAGCTTGGGGCAGGTTAACTCCTACGAGCAGTACTTC	CASSLGQVNSYEQYF	few	-	TRBV5-1	TRBJ2-7
TGCGCCAGCAGTCAAGGGACGCGCCTGGATGAGCAGTTCTTC	CASSQGTRLDEQFF	few	-	TRBV4-1	TRBJ2-1
TGTGCCAGCAGCTTAGACTATTCAGAGACCCAGTACTTC	CASSLDYSETQYF	few	-	TRBV7-2	TRBJ2-5
TGTGCCAGCAGTGGAACGATTGGGACAGGATTCCTCTATGGCTACACCTTC	CASSGTIGTGFLYGYTF	few	TRBD1	TRBV6-1	TRBJ1-2
TGTGCCAGCAGCCCGGCCAGCGGGGGTGTTGCCGGGGAGCTGTTTTTT	CASSPASGGVAGELFF	-	TRBD2	TRBV7-9	TRBJ2-2
TGCAGTGCTAGTAGGGGGGGACAGCCCCAGCATTTT	CSASRGGQPQHF	-	-	TRBV20-1	TRBJ1-5
TGTGCCACCAGCGGGGGACAGGGAGGTTTTGACGAGCAGTACTTC	CATSGGQGGFDEQYF	few	TRBD1	TRBV15	TRBJ2-7
TGTGCCAGCGGTAGAGGGGCGGTTAACTATGGCTACACCTTC	CASGRGAVNYGYTF	-	-	TRBV6-6	TRBJ1-2
TGTGCCATCAGTGATCCTTGGAGAACCTACGAGCAGTACTTC	CAISDPWRTYEQYF	many	-	TRBV10-3	TRBJ2-7
TGTGCCAGCATCCCAAAGACAGGGACCTACGAGCAGTACTTC	CASIPKTGTYEQYF	-	TRBD1	TRBV7-8	TRBJ2-7
TGTGCCAGCAGCCCCAGACAGGGGTTCGACAAAAACATTCAGTACTTC	CASSPRQGFDKNIQYF	many	TRBD1	TRBV7-2	TRBJ2-4
TGTGCCAGCATGCCAGGGGGATATGGCTACACCTTC	CASMPGGYGYTF	-	TRBD1	TRBV2	TRBJ1-2
TGTGCCAGCAAGCGTACCCACGAGCAGTACTTC	CASKRTHEQYF	-	-	TRBV2	TRBJ2-7
TGTGCCAGCAGCGATGGGACAGGCACAGATACGCAGTATTTT	CASSDGTGTDTQYF	many	TRBD1	TRBV7-9	TRBJ2-3
TGTGCCAGCAGTGGAAACACAGAAAGCTCCTACGAGCAGTACTTC	CASSGNTESSYEQYF	-	-	TRBV2	TRBJ2-7
TGCGCCAGCAGTCAAATTCTCCGCGGGCCGAGCTCCTACGAGCAGTACTTC	CASSQILRGPSSYEQYF	-	-	TRBV10-2	TRBJ2-7
TGCGCCAGCAGTCGGAGGCGAACCCACGGGCGGGGGGTCACAGATACGCAGTATTTT	CASSRRRTHGRGVTDTQYF	few	TRBD2	TRBV23-1	TRBJ2-3
TGTGCCAGCAGCTCCGACAGGGGACCCTACGAGCAGTACTTC	CASSSDRGPYEQYF	-	TRBD1	TRBV7-6	TRBJ2-7
TGTGCCAGCAGCATAATTACCGGGACTAGCGGGGTTTACGAGCAGTACTTC	CASSIITGTSGVYEQYF	-	TRBD2	TRBV11-2	TRBJ2-7
TGCAGCGTTGAAGTTGGGACAGGGAACACCGGGGAGCTGTTTTTT	CSVEVGTGNTGELFF	-	TRBD1	TRBV29-1	TRBJ2-2
TGTGCCAGCACAAGGGCGCCTTACACTGAAGCTTTCTTT	CASTRAPYTEAFF	many	-	TRBV2	TRBJ1-1
TGCGCCAGCAGCCAAGGTGGGACAGGGGAATCACCCCTCCACTTT	CASSQGGTGESPLHF	-	TRBD1	TRBV4-3	TRBJ1-6
TGTGCCAGCAGACCAGACAGCGTGAGAACAACTGAAGCTTTCTTT	CASRPDSVRTTEAFF	many	-	TRBV7-2	TRBJ1-1
TGTGCCAGCAGTGAACGGCTAGCCGCCCTCACTGAGCAGTTCTTC	CASSERLAALTEQFF	few	-	TRBV2	TRBJ2-1
TGCGCCAGCAGTGAAAGGGGCGAGCAGTACTTC	CASSERGEQYF	-	-	TRBV10-2	TRBJ2-7
TGTGCCATCAGGAGGACTAGCGGGGGGATCTACAATGAGCAGTTCTTC	CAIRRTSGGIYNEQFF	many	TRBD2	TRBV10-3	TRBJ2-1
TGTGCCAGCAGCTTAACAGGGGGAATTAACTATGGCTACACCTTC	CASSLTGGINYGYTF	-	TRBD1	TRBV5-5	TRBJ1-2
TGTGCCAGCAGCTTACGAATCCAAGAGACCCAGTACTTC	CASSLRIQETQYF	few	-	TRBV7-2	TRBJ2-5
TGTGCCAGCAGCTTAATGGGAACTCTAGCCAAAAACATTCAGTACTTC	CASSLMGTLAKNIQYF	few	-	TRBV7-2	TRBJ2-4
TGTGCCAGCGATCAAAAGTGGGTGGTCACCGGGGAGCTGTTTTTT	CASDQKWVVTGELFF	many	-	TRBV7-9	TRBJ2-2
TGTGCCAGCAGCTTGGAAGCGGGGCCAATCTCCGACATTCAGTACTTC	CASSLEAGPISDIQYF	many	TRBD2	TRBV5-4	TRBJ2-4
TGTGCCAGCTCAGTACAGGGGTCTCAGCCCCAGCATTTT	CASSVQGSQPQHF	few	TRBD1	TRBV18	TRBJ1-5
TGTGCCAGCAGTTTCGGTATGACAGCTCATACCGATGAGCAGTTCTTC	CASSFGMTAHTDEQFF	-	-	TRBV12-3/TRBV12-4	TRBJ2-1
TGTGCCAGCAGCTCCTTGACAGGGCTACAAGCTTTCTTT	CASSSLTGLQAFF	-	TRBD1	TRBV7-9	TRBJ1-1
TGTGCCAGCAGCTCGTCTGGGGGAAGCACAGATACGCAGTATTTT	CASSSSGGSTDTQYF	few	-	TRBV7-3	TRBJ2-3
TGTGCCAGCAGAGCAGGGCCGAACACTGAAGCTTTCTTT	CASRAGPNTEAFF	many	-	TRBV6-5	TRBJ1-1
TGTGCCAGCAGCTTAGGGCACCTCTCCTACGAGCAGTACTTC	CASSLGHLSYEQYF	many	-	TRBV7-9	TRBJ2-7